These 12 T cell receptor beta chains share one sample of origin, sequenced in a study of cytomegalovirus exposure and HLA in healthy donors listed by TCRdb under 2017. The library came from the immunoSEQ multiplex PCR assay. A mixture of 60 forward primers for TCR Vbeta segments and 13 reverse primers for TCR Jbeta segments was used in the multiplex PCR. Held by TCRdb, this immuneACCESS table contains in-frame sequences only and omits some clones. Under half of the omission traces to an unresolved V gene where checked; the cause of the rest is unknown. The sample table lists roughly 180,000 clones, 75% to 90% of them with a count of one. 1.2% of the sample belongs to the ten largest clones. The sequenced material came from PBMCs. These TCRs come from a boy aged 2-9 years in good health and CMV-seronegative.

This chain links TRBV5-4 with TRBJ2-1, with no clear D. V gave up 6 bases and J gave up 2 bases, with 12 bases separating them. The CDR3 is 14 amino acids. CDR1 and CDR2 (germline): SGHNT, YYREEE (reference sequence). The CDR3 protein is CASMPPGTYNEQFF. For the CDR3, the DNA is TGTGCCAGCATGCCCCCCGGTACCTACAATGAGCAGTTCTTC.

The chain recombines TRBV9 with TRBJ2-2; D possibly corresponds to TRBD1 (6 bases). CDR1 is SGDLS and CDR2 is YYNGEE in the germline V gene. The CDR3 has 15 residues. Trimming took off 0 bases at V and 6 bases at J, with 12 bases between the two ends. The CDR3 DNA sequence: TGTGCCAGCAGCGTAGGAGGGGACATGTCCGGGGAGCTGTTTTTT. Amino acid sequence: CASSVGGDMSGELFF.

The chain carries TRBV11-3 and TRBJ1-6; 8 bases match TRBD1. CDR3 size: 16 residues. Germline assignment: CDR1 SGHNT and CDR2 YENEEA. With 5 bases clipped from V and 5 bases from J, the junction kept 8 bases outside the gene matches. The CDR3 DNA reads as TGTGCCAGCAGCAGAAGACAGGGGAAAGATAATTCACCCCTCCACTTT. This codes for CASSRRQGKDNSPLHF.

This sequence joins TRBV19 and TRBJ2-7, with 8 bases matching TRBD2. The CDR3 length is 15 residues. Germline V CDR1 and CDR2: LNHDA, SQIVND (reference sequence). V dropped 9 bases and J dropped 1; count of bases not matched to a gene: 11. The CDR3 sequence is CASSTILAGSYEQYF. The CDR3 DNA follows: TGTGCCAGCAGCACGATTTTAGCGGGATCCTACGAGCAGTACTTC.

This sequence joins TRBV27 and TRBJ2-5, with D perhaps TRBD1 (6 bases). The CDR3 totals 14 residues. Germline loops: CDR1 MNHEY, CDR2 SMNVEV (reference sequence). The V end was cut by 5 bases, the J end by 5 bases, with 15 bases between. The CDR3 DNA reads as TGTGCCAGCAGTAAACAGGGAAGTGGCGAGACCCAGTACTTC. It specifies CASSKQGSGETQYF.

This clone was seen a few times. The V and J genes are TRBV6-6 and TRBJ1-2; TRBD1 agrees at 9 bases. The V segment lost 1 base and the J segment 8 bases; nucleotides outside the gene matches: 8. The CDR3 is 15 amino acids. Germline values: CDR1 MNHNY, CDR2 SVGAGI (reference sequence). The CDR3 DNA follows: TGTGCCAGCAGTTACTATACAGGGGGCGTTGGCGGCTACACCTTC. It yields the protein CASSYYTGGVGGYTF.

As to this clone: The same CDR3 can be traced to other DNA sequences in this sample. CDR3 amino acids: CSASGGTEAFF. The CDR3 DNA follows: TGCAGTGCTTCAGGGGGGACTGAAGCTTTCTTT. This rearrangement joins TRBV20-1 to TRBJ1-1; TRBD1 aligns across 7 bases. From germline, CDR1 is DFQATT and CDR2 SNEGSKA (reference sequence). The CDR3 has 11 residues. J lost 5 bases, V lost 5 bases, and 2 bases had no gene match.

This clone was counted between two and nine times. The chain combines TRBV27 with TRBJ2-5, with TRBD1 as a possible D gene (6 bases). Germline lookup yields CDR1 MNHEY and CDR2 SMNVEV (reference sequence). Trimming removed 5 bases from V and 11 bases from J, with 24 bases in between. This CDR3 is built from 15 residues. CDR3 sequence (DNA): TGTGCCAGCAGTCCTACCAGGGGCGTTATAGAAGAGCAGTACTTC. Its translation is CASSPTRGVIEEQYF.

V is TRBV30 and J is TRBJ1-3; D perhaps matches TRBD1 (5 bases). V lost 1 base and J 4 bases, leaving 20 bases between the germline ends. The CDR3 runs 17 residues. Germline V lookup: CDR1 GTSNPN, CDR2 SVGIG (reference sequence). DNA of the CDR3: TGTGCCTGGAGTGCCTCCCCCGGCAGGGCGGTAGGAAACACCATATATTTT. Translating it yields CAWSASPGRAVGNTIYF.

The chain links TRBV6-1 to TRBJ2-3; tentative D call: TRBD2 (6 bases). Germline assignment: CDR1 MNHNS and CDR2 SASEGT. The CDR3 is 16 residues long. V gave up 3 bases and J gave up 0 bases, with 13 bases separating them. The CDR3 nucleotides read TGTGCCAGCAGTGAGGCGGCTGGGGGGAGCACAGATACGCAGTATTTT. This encodes CASSEAAGGSTDTQYF.

The chain employs TRBV23-1 and TRBJ2-3; a possible D gene is TRBD2 (6 bases). TRBV23-1 is identified as an open reading frame with a role that is uncertain. This CDR3 is 15 amino acids long. With 0 bases removed from V and 3 bases from J, the gap between germline ends came to 10 bases. CDR3 in DNA: TGCGCCAGCAGTCAATCTCCCGGGAGAACAGATACGCAGTATTTT. Its protein product is CASSQSPGRTDTQYF.

J is TRBJ2-1 and V is TRBV9; TRBD2 matches 8 bases. J gave up 10 bases and V 3 bases, and 9 bases lay outside the gene matches. The CDR3 runs to 14 residues. The germline V gene encodes CDR1 SGDLS and CDR2 YYNGEE. CDR3 nucleotides: TGTGCCAGCAGCGCACAGACTAGCGCAAAAGAGCAGTTCTTC. As protein: CASSAQTSAKEQFF.